This is a list of T cell receptor beta chains from one sample in a study of blood T cells in healthy people across ages. A single record per CDR3 protein comes from TCRdb applying MiXCR to the 5' RACE reads. The sample consists of about 400,000 distinct CDR3 sequences, over 45% of them appearing once. Sequenced material: blood. The receptors were sampled from a man between 60 and 75 years old in good health. The CDR3 runs from the conserved cysteine through the conserved F or W. The D gene is left open where the match is weak. For some rows the clone size is stated as once, few or many, or as a class when expanded; others skip it.

V	J	length	size	D	CDR3	DNA
TRBV27	TRBJ2-7	14	.	.	CASSPGREPHEQYF	TGTGCCAGCAGTCCCGGCAGGGAGCCCCACGAGCAGTACTTC
TRBV7-2	TRBJ2-5	14	few	.	CASSLVGGAETQYF	TGTGCCAGCAGCTTAGTGGGTGGGGCCGAGACCCAGTACTTC
TRBV11-2	TRBJ2-7	17	few	TRBD2	CASSLGPASGKRYEQYF	TGTGCCAGCAGCTTAGGCCCCGCTAGCGGGAAACGCTACGAGCAGTACTTC
TRBV2	TRBJ2-1	15	few	.	CASPRGDGGYNEQFF	TGTGCCAGCCCCCGCGGGGACGGAGGATACAATGAGCAGTTCTTC
TRBV7-2	TRBJ2-5	13	many	.	CASSLGSGETQYF	TGTGCCAGCAGCTTAGGGAGCGGGGAGACCCAGTACTTC
TRBV28	TRBJ2-6	17	few	.	CASSRQGISAGANVLTF	TGTGCCAGCAGTCGTCAGGGCATCAGTGCTGGGGCCAACGTCCTGACTTTC
TRBV7-9	TRBJ2-3	13	many	.	CASSLETGDTQYF	TGTGCCAGCAGCTTAGAGACAGGAGATACGCAGTATTTT
TRBV7-8	TRBJ2-7	16	.	.	CASSLESSLRAYEQYF	TGTGCCAGCAGCTTAGAGTCCAGTCTGAGGGCCTACGAGCAGTACTTC
TRBV6-1	TRBJ2-7	17	.	.	CASSEVRHPRGYNEQYF	TGTGCCAGCAGTGAAGTAAGGCACCCTAGGGGCTACAATGAGCAGTACTTC
TRBV28	TRBJ1-1	12	.	.	CASSLRAFEAFF	TGTGCCAGCAGTTTACGGGCCTTTGAAGCTTTCTTT
TRBV7-2	TRBJ2-7	16	few	.	CAEAAGKGRVFSEQYF	TGTGCCGAAGCAGCTGGAAAGGGCAGGGTCTTCAGTGAGCAGTACTTC
TRBV7-2	TRBJ2-2	15	.	.	CASSSEGLYTGELFF	TGTGCCAGCAGCTCAGAGGGACTCTACACCGGGGAGCTGTTTTTT
TRBV27	TRBJ1-1	18	.	.	CASSLGPFRAAENTEAFF	TGTGCCAGCAGTTTGGGGCCGTTTAGGGCAGCAGAGAACACTGAAGCTTTCTTT
TRBV5-1	TRBJ2-3	17	.	.	CASSSAGVHTSTDTQYF	TGCGCCAGCAGCTCCGCAGGGGTCCACACTAGCACAGATACGCAGTATTTT
TRBV7-2	TRBJ2-1	14	.	.	CASSLAKGYNEQFF	TGTGCCAGCAGCTTAGCGAAGGGCTACAATGAGCAGTTCTTC
TRBV6-2/TRBV6-3	TRBJ2-1	15	.	.	CTSSYEAGSSNEQFF	TGTACCAGCAGTTACGAGGCGGGGAGCTCCAATGAGCAGTTCTTC
TRBV5-1	TRBJ2-1	13	once	.	CASSVRGYNEQFF	TGCGCCAGCAGCGTGAGGGGATACAATGAGCAGTTCTTC
TRBV7-7	TRBJ2-3	13	.	.	CASSFQAGDTQYF	TGTGCTAGCAGCTTCCAGGCCGGAGATACGCAGTATTTT
TRBV12-3/TRBV12-4	TRBJ2-3	17	.	TRBD2	CASTRLAGRLSTDTQYF	TGTGCCAGCACTAGACTAGCGGGAAGACTTAGCACAGATACGCAGTATTTT
TRBV29-1	TRBJ1-5	14	many	.	CSVALGLSNQPQHF	TGCAGCGTTGCCCTAGGGTTGAGCAATCAGCCCCAGCATTTT
TRBV5-5	TRBJ2-7	14	.	.	CASHRDTFSYEQYF	TGTGCCAGCCACCGAGACACCTTCTCCTACGAGCAGTACTTC
TRBV20-1	TRBJ2-7	12	.	.	CSARVLAYEQYF	TGCAGTGCTAGAGTTCTTGCCTACGAGCAGTACTTC
TRBV5-1	TRBJ2-1	13	.	.	CASSPQMNNEQFF	TGCGCCAGCAGCCCTCAGATGAACAATGAGCAGTTCTTC
TRBV9	TRBJ2-3	16	.	TRBD2	CASSSRTSEITDTQYF	TGTGCCAGCAGCTCCCGGACTAGCGAGATCACAGATACGCAGTATTTT
TRBV29-1	TRBJ2-1	14	few	TRBD1	CSSGMGQGNNEQFF	TGCAGCTCAGGAATGGGACAGGGGAACAATGAGCAGTTCTTC
TRBV11-1	TRBJ2-1	20	.	TRBD2	CASSLRMGVPSGSRYDEQFF	TGTGCCAGCAGCTTACGAATGGGGGTGCCTAGCGGGAGTAGATACGATGAGCAGTTCTTC
TRBV2	TRBJ2-7	14	.	TRBD1	CASSAIDRAYEQYF	TGTGCCAGCAGCGCGATAGACAGGGCCTACGAGCAGTACTTC
TRBV12-3/TRBV12-4	TRBJ1-2	16	.	TRBD1	CASSYGQGASVYGYTF	TGTGCCAGCAGTTACGGACAGGGGGCTTCGGTCTATGGCTACACCTTC
TRBV12-3/TRBV12-4	TRBJ2-2	15	few	TRBD1	CASNFGTGLTGELFF	TGTGCCAGCAACTTCGGGACAGGATTGACCGGGGAGCTGTTTTTT
TRBV12-3/TRBV12-4	TRBJ2-5	14	.	.	CASSLGGDQETQYF	TGTGCCAGCAGCTTGGGGGGAGACCAAGAGACCCAGTACTTC
TRBV24-1	TRBJ2-7	14	once	.	CATSGERSYNEQYF	TGTGCCACCAGTGGGGAGCGCTCCTACAATGAGCAGTACTTC
TRBV10-1	TRBJ2-2	16	.	TRBD1	CASSDQGQGAIGELFF	TGCGCCAGCAGTGACCAGGGACAGGGGGCGATCGGGGAGCTGTTTTTT
TRBV30	TRBJ1-2	15	few	.	CAWTVRRGRNYGYTF	TGTGCCTGGACGGTTCGGCGGGGAAGGAACTATGGCTACACCTTC
TRBV27	TRBJ1-6	15	.	.	CASSLRQAKNSPLHF	TGTGCCAGCAGTCTTCGACAGGCCAAAAATTCACCCCTCCACTTT
TRBV7-6	TRBJ2-3	15	.	TRBD2	CASSRSGGRTDTQYF	TGTGCCAGCAGCCGCAGCGGGGGGAGAACAGATACGCAGTATTTT
TRBV9	TRBJ1-6	14	few	TRBD1	CASSATGGSSPLHF	TGTGCCAGCAGCGCAACAGGGGGATCTTCACCCCTCCACTTT
TRBV5-1	TRBJ2-5	16	.	TRBD2	CASSLEAGLPKETQYF	TGCGCCAGCAGTCTAGAAGCGGGACTACCAAAAGAGACCCAGTACTTC
TRBV10-3	TRBJ2-1	15	.	.	CAIGPLAGRGDEQFF	TGTGCCATCGGCCCCCTGGCGGGAAGAGGGGATGAGCAGTTCTTC
TRBV2	TRBJ2-3	15	.	.	CASSEAFFPTDTQYF	TGTGCCAGCAGTGAGGCTTTTTTCCCAACAGATACGCAGTATTTT
TRBV6-2/TRBV6-3	TRBJ2-6	17	few	TRBD2	CASRKSGRAYGANVLTF	TGTGCCAGCAGGAAAAGCGGGAGGGCCTATGGGGCCAACGTCCTGACTTTC
TRBV5-1	TRBJ2-7	13	.	.	CASGDSSYNEQYF	TGCGCCAGCGGGGACTCTTCCTACAATGAGCAGTACTTC
TRBV20-1	TRBJ2-1	13	.	.	CSAMGLIYNEQFF	TGCAGTGCTATGGGACTGATCTACAATGAGCAGTTCTTC
TRBV6-1	TRBJ1-5	12	few	.	CASSPLNQPQHF	TGTGCCAGCAGCCCCCTCAATCAGCCCCAGCATTTT
TRBV25-1	TRBJ2-3	16	.	TRBD1	CASSDLGQKVTDTQYF	TGTGCCAGCAGTGATTTGGGACAGAAGGTCACAGATACGCAGTATTTT
TRBV6-1	TRBJ2-1	13	many	.	CASSERGNNEQFF	TGTGCCAGCAGTGAAAGGGGTAACAATGAGCAGTTCTTC
TRBV28	TRBJ1-5	13	.	.	CASSRDSLNAQHF	TGTGCCAGCAGTAGGGACTCCCTCAATGCCCAGCATTTT
TRBV29-1	TRBJ1-2	12	.	.	CSVDRGPYGYTF	TGCAGCGTTGACAGGGGCCCCTATGGCTACACCTTC
TRBV29-1	TRBJ2-1	14	few	TRBD2	CSAGVAGGPNEQFF	TGCAGCGCTGGGGTAGCGGGAGGGCCCAATGAGCAGTTCTTC